This T cell receptor beta chain was documented in a study of cytomegalovirus exposure and HLA in healthy donors. Background on the study: For the roughly 390 genotyped donors, over 80% fell within the Caucasian-associated ancestry cluster.

General observations from the study: Reports described diagnosis of cytomegalovirus status by the classifier as highly specific and sensitive. Further analysis, carried out later, found HLA-associated TCR beta chains more clonally expanded than equally common other chains. From TCR beta sequences, most subjects' HLA-A and HLA-B alleles were reportedly predicted accurately.

PCR primers comprised 60 Vbeta and 13 Jbeta primers. The protocol was immunoSEQ multiplex PCR, while the TCRdb copy is restricted to in-frame clones and leaves out a portion. Of about 160,000 clones listed, 79% are singletons. As concerns this clone: Its antigen is unidentified.

The CDR3 sequence is 13 residues long. Trimming cost V 5 bases and J 5 bases; bases outside gene matches: 6. Germline V gives CDR1 SGDLS, CDR2 YYNGEE. The sequence was collected from a man aged 40-49 years in good health and CMV-seronegative. J is TRBJ2-5 and V is TRBV9; 7 nucleotides match TRBD1. The sequenced material came from PBMCs. This CDR3 reads CASRRDSGETQYF. CDR3 nucleotide sequence: TGTGCCAGCAGGAGGGACAGTGGGGAGACCCAGTACTTC.